This is a list of T cell receptor beta chains from one sample in a study of T cell repertoires in cytomegalovirus infection. TCRdb reprocessed the reads with MiXCR, giving one entry per CDR3 protein. The table records around 120,000 distinct CDR3 sequences, almost 9% of them present only once. The specimen sequenced was PBMCs. Every receptor here comes from a human donor in good health (CMV status not recorded). Some clones in this sample may be carry-over from other donors' samples. CDR3s include the opening cysteine and the closing phenylalanine or tryptophan. The order of the fields is J gene, clone size, V gene, D gene, CDR3 protein, CDR3 DNA. A D gene is named only where the DNA matches it firmly. A row's size may be missing; if present it is once, few, many or a size class.

>TRBJ1-6|many|TRBV12-5|TRBD1
CASAPPGQGSSPLHF
TGTGCTAGTGCCCCGCCGGGACAGGGGAGTTCACCCCTCCACTTT
>TRBJ2-7|many|TRBV28|TRBD2
CASSFAWGGGDYEQYF
TGTGCCAGCAGTTTCGCTTGGGGCGGGGGTGACTACGAGCAGTACTTC
>TRBJ1-5|many|TRBV28|-
CASNDRSLPSNQPQHF
TGTGCCAGCAACGACAGAAGCTTACCCAGCAATCAGCCCCAGCATTTT
>TRBJ2-3|many|TRBV12-3/TRBV12-4|-
CASQLALRTDTQYF
TGTGCCAGTCAGTTGGCCTTACGCACAGATACGCAGTATTTT
>TRBJ1-1|-|TRBV10-3|-
CAISPTATEAFF
TGTGCCATCAGTCCAACGGCCACTGAAGCTTTCTTT
>TRBJ1-5|-|TRBV24-1|-
CATQGDGPNQPQHF
TGTGCCACCCAAGGAGACGGCCCCAATCAGCCCCAGCATTTT
>TRBJ2-7|few|TRBV29-1|TRBD2
CSVEGLAGGVRYEQYF
TGCAGCGTTGAAGGTCTAGCGGGGGGAGTGCGGTACGAGCAGTACTTC
>TRBJ1-1|many|TRBV19|-
CASSIAPAVWGRTEAFF
TGTGCCAGTAGTATAGCCCCGGCGGTGTGGGGCAGGACTGAAGCTTTCTTT
>TRBJ2-7|many|TRBV7-6|TRBD2
CASSLGRLAEIYEQYF
TGTGCCAGCAGCTTAGGTAGACTAGCGGAAATCTACGAGCAGTACTTC
>TRBJ2-5|many|TRBV20-1|TRBD1
CSARQGAETQYF
TGCAGTGCACGACAGGGGGCAGAGACCCAGTACTTC
>TRBJ1-2|many|TRBV7-9|-
CASSLAGTLTGYTF
TGTGCCAGCAGCTTAGCAGGGACACTCACGGGCTACACCTTC
>TRBJ1-1|-|TRBV4-1|-
CTSSLQENTEAFF
TGCACCAGCAGCCTACAGGAGAACACTGAAGCTTTCTTT
>TRBJ1-2|many|TRBV28|-
CASTVYGGYTF
TGTGCCAGCACTGTATACGGTGGCTACACCTTC
>TRBJ1-1|many|TRBV7-9|TRBD1
CASSLEGTAGGYRGAFF
TGTGCCAGCAGCTTAGAAGGTACGGCAGGGGGCTATAGGGGAGCTTTCTTT
>TRBJ1-1|few|TRBV28|-
CASTTGPTEAFF
TGTGCCAGCACTACAGGCCCGACTGAAGCTTTCTTT
>TRBJ2-5|-|TRBV6-1|-
CASSYGQTNSQETQYF
TGTGCCAGCAGTTACGGTCAGACTAATTCTCAAGAGACCCAGTACTTC
>TRBJ2-1|many|TRBV5-6|-
CASSQAGVVYNEQFF
TGTGCCAGCAGCCAGGCAGGGGTGGTCTACAATGAGCAGTTCTTC
>TRBJ2-3|many|TRBV20-1|-
CSALGVGRTDTQYF
TGCAGTGCTCTTGGGGTGGGTCGCACAGATACGCAGTATTTT
>TRBJ2-7|many|TRBV7-9|TRBD1
CATGTETYEQYF
TGTGCCACCGGGACAGAAACCTACGAGCAGTACTTC
>TRBJ1-2|many|TRBV12-3/TRBV12-4|-
CASSLGGPGAYGYTF
TGTGCCAGCAGTTTAGGCGGGCCAGGGGCCTATGGCTACACCTTC
>TRBJ1-1|many|TRBV4-1|-
CASSQDSPSYRANTEAFF
TGCGCCAGCAGCCAAGACAGTCCTTCCTACAGGGCGAACACTGAAGCTTTCTTT
>TRBJ2-3|many|TRBV28|-
CAARGHEEDTQYF
TGTGCCGCACGGGGACACGAAGAAGATACGCAGTATTTT
>TRBJ2-1|many|TRBV10-3|-
CAISEADSSYEQFF
TGTGCCATCAGTGAGGCGGATAGCAGTTATGAGCAGTTCTTC
>TRBJ1-4|-|TRBV7-9|-
CASSLLAGGEKLFF
TGTGCCAGCAGCTTATTGGCAGGCGGGGAAAAACTGTTTTTT
>TRBJ2-5|many|TRBV6-2/TRBV6-3|-
CASSYLDRPETQYF
TGTGCCAGCAGTTACCTGGACCGACCGGAGACCCAGTACTTC
>TRBJ2-1|few|TRBV24-1|-
CATSDPPRGTHNEQFF
TGTGCCACCAGCGACCCCCCGCGCGGTACACACAATGAGCAGTTCTTC
>TRBJ2-7|many|TRBV14|-
CASSQVNGEQYF
TGTGCCAGCAGCCAAGTTAACGGCGAGCAGTACTTC
>TRBJ1-2|few|TRBV20-1|-
CSASQAGARSYTF
TGCAGTGCCTCTCAGGCGGGGGCGAGGAGCTACACCTTC
>TRBJ1-1|many|TRBV7-6|-
CASSRGWNTEAFF
TGTGCCAGCAGCCGAGGGTGGAACACTGAAGCTTTCTTT
>TRBJ1-1|many|TRBV12-3/TRBV12-4|-
CASSFGGGAFF
TGTGCCAGCAGTTTCGGGGGGGGAGCTTTCTTT
>TRBJ2-1|-|TRBV18|-
CASSPSLQGPKDEQFF
TGTGCCAGCTCACCGTCACTCCAGGGGCCGAAGGATGAGCAGTTCTTC
>TRBJ2-5|many|TRBV7-7|-
CASSLAWGQEETQYF
TGTGCCAGCAGCTTAGCCTGGGGCCAGGAGGAGACCCAGTACTTC
>TRBJ2-1|many|TRBV7-9|-
CASSFSNEQFF
TGTGCCAGCAGCTTCTCGAATGAGCAGTTCTTC
>TRBJ2-3|-|TRBV29-1|TRBD2
CSVSFLAEGTDTQYF
TGCAGCGTTTCGTTCCTAGCGGAGGGTACAGATACGCAGTATTTT
>TRBJ2-7|many|TRBV7-6|-
CASRPSNRDEQYF
TGTGCCAGCAGGCCTTCTAACAGGGACGAGCAGTACTTC
>TRBJ2-1|many|TRBV7-2|-
CASSFSSVRGLVNEQFF
TGTGCCAGCAGCTTTTCGTCTGTGCGGGGGCTAGTCAATGAGCAGTTCTTC
>TRBJ2-5|-|TRBV6-5|TRBD2
CASGISRGGGQETQYF
TGTGCCAGCGGAATATCCCGCGGGGGAGGGCAAGAGACCCAGTACTTC
>TRBJ1-5|many|TRBV7-9|TRBD1
CASSQDRGNQPQHF
TGTGCCAGCAGCCAAGACAGGGGCAATCAGCCCCAGCATTTT
>TRBJ1-1|many|TRBV7-2|-
CASSLATGGATEAFF
TGTGCCAGCAGCTTAGCGACAGGAGGGGCCACTGAAGCTTTCTTT
>TRBJ1-5|many|TRBV2|-
CANPGSQPQHF
TGTGCCAATCCGGGGTCACAGCCCCAGCATTTT
>TRBJ2-1|few|TRBV6-2/TRBV6-3|TRBD2
CASSLSGLVAYNEQFF
TGTGCCAGCAGCCTGTCGGGACTAGTAGCCTACAATGAGCAGTTCTTC
>TRBJ2-7|-|TRBV5-4|TRBD2
CASSLARGVGEQYF
TGTGCCAGCAGCTTGGCTCGGGGGGTCGGGGAGCAGTACTTC
>TRBJ2-3|few|TRBV2|TRBD1
CASSRRTGGMSDTQYF
TGTGCCAGCAGCCGCCGGACAGGGGGCATGTCAGATACGCAGTATTTT
>TRBJ2-1|many|TRBV7-9|TRBD2
CASSPQRAGGSSYNEQFF
TGTGCCAGCAGCCCACAGCGGGCGGGGGGGAGCTCCTACAATGAGCAGTTCTTC